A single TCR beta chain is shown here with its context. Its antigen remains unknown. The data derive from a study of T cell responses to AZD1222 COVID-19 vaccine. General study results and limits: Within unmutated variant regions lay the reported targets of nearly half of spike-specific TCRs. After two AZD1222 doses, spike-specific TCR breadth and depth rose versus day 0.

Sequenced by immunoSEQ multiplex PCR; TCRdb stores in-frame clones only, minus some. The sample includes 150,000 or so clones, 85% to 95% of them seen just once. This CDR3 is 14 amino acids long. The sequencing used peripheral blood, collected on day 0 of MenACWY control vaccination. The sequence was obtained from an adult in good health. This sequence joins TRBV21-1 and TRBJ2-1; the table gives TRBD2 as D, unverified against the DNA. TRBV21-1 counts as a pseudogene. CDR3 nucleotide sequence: TGTGCCAGCAGGGAAGAGCGGGAACACAATGAGCAGTTCTTC. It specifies CASREEREHNEQFF.